This T cell receptor (beta chain) was sequenced for a study of blood T cell repertoires in COVID-19. Overall study context: The United States, Italy and Spain were the sources of the acute and convalescent COVID-19 samples. T cells, B-cell-depleted T cells, or PBMCs provided the cDNA or gDNA that served as material.

Authors' methods: Amplification with reference gene primers provided the estimates of nucleated cell counts. Sequencing was performed with immunoSEQ multiplex PCR; in TCRdb, only in-frame clones are kept and a portion is missing. That table gives V, J and clone size, and the DNA gave D and trimming. The repertoire consists of tens of thousands of clones, with about 86% occurring once and the leading ten covering roughly 7%. Trimming shortened V by 0 bases and J by 10 bases, and 12 bases separated the two germline ends. The CDR3 is 14 residues long. Germline-derived CDR1 and CDR2 are KGHDR and SFDVKD.

V gene TRBV24-1 combines with J gene TRBJ2-1; the D gene is possibly TRBD1 (5 bases). The sequencing sample was made of peripheral blood. The sequence came from a man aged 50-59 years with active COVID-19. The chain's CDR3 is CATSDLAQGDEQFF. CDR3 sequence (DNA): TGTGCCACCAGTGATTTGGCCCAGGGCGACGAGCAGTTCTTC.